The 12 T cell receptor beta chains in this list originate from one sample, sequenced in a study of molecular identifiers for immune sequencing clone quantification. TCRdb re-called the PCR reads through MiXCR, storing one row per CDR3 protein. The repertoire consists of hundreds of thousands of distinct CDR3 sequences, with 20% occurring once and the leading ten covering roughly 0.9%. Sequenced: naive CD8+ T cells from blood, with Jurkat cell RNA spiked in. Subset indicated: FACS-sorted CD8+CD4-CCR7+CD45RA+ naive T cells. Source of these receptors: a human donor in good health. Some libraries in this study had Jurkat cell RNA spiked in.

Note on this clonotype: It may be a read error: a sequence one base away is much more abundant. V is TRBV6-8 and J is TRBJ1-4; D possibly corresponds to TRBD1 (5 bases). CDR1 and CDR2 (germline): MNHGY, SAAAGT. The CDR3 has 15 residues. CDR3 DNA: TGTGCCAGCAGTTACTCCCCGGATCAGGGTGAAAAACTGTCTTTT. Its protein product is CASSYSPDQGEKLSF.

Turning to this clonotype: A read error may account for a junction end that differs from germline. This chain uses TRBV7-9 with TRBJ2-7; tentative D call: TRBD1 (6 bases). CDR3 length equals 13 residues. Looked up from germline, CDR1 is SEHNR and CDR2 is FQNEAQ (reference sequence). CDR3 coding DNA: TGTGTCAGCAGTAAGGACAGTTCCTACGAGCAGTACTTC. Amino acid sequence: CVSSKDSSYEQYF.

This clonotype was observed a few times. This clone may be a read error of a much larger clone one base away. The chain's CDR3 is CSSRQDWDRGSLF. In nucleotides, the CDR3 is TGTTCCAGCAGACAAGACTGGGACAGGGGGTCACTTTTC. J is TRBJ2-7 and V is TRBV14; TRBD1 matches 11 bases. This CDR3 spans 13 amino acids. Germline loops: CDR1 SGHDN, CDR2 FVKESK.

This clonotype was seen repeatedly, ten times or more. The genes are TRBV10-2 and TRBJ1-1; weak D call: TRBD1 (5 bases). The CDR3 runs 14 residues. The ends were cut back, 9 bases at V and 1 base at J, with 15 bases in the middle. Per germline, CDR1 WSHSY and CDR2 SAAADI. CDR3 DNA: TGCGCCAGTCGCCAGACAGAGGAGAACACTGAAGCTTTCTTT. This sequence encodes CASRQTEENTEAFF.

There are a few counts of this clonotype. V is TRBV14 and J is TRBJ2-7, with a possible D match to TRBD1 (5 bases). Germline loops: CDR1 SGHDN, CDR2 FVKESK. This CDR3 comprises 15 residues. The V end was cut by 3 bases, the J end by 7 bases, with 19 bases between. CDR3 nucleotide sequence: TGTGCCAGCAGCCAGGGGCGATCCAGGGCGGCAGAGCAGTACTTC. Amino acids: CASSQGRSRAAEQYF. Drawing the rest from reference TRBV14 and TRBJ2-7, the complete variable domain is EAGVTQFPSHSVIEKGQTVTLRCDPISGHDNLYWYRRVMGKEIKFLLHFVKESKQDESGMPNNRFLAERTGGTYSTLKVQPAELEDSGVYFCASSQGRSRAAEQYFGPGTRLTVT.

This clonotype was found a few times. The gene calls are TRBV10-3 and TRBJ2-3; tentative D call: TRBD2 (6 bases). The CDR3 has 15 residues. Germline CDR1 ENHRY, CDR2 SYGVKD. Trimming took off 10 bases at V and 2 bases at J, with 19 bases between the two ends. The CDR3 spells CATLPVLADTDTQYF. In DNA, the CDR3 is TGTGCCACCCTCCCGGTACTAGCCGACACAGATACGCAGTATTTT.

This clonotype was counted ten times or more. The gene calls are TRBV20-1 and TRBJ2-3, with TRBD1 identical over 8 bases. The V gene's germline CDR1 is DFQATT and CDR2 SNEGSKA (reference sequence). Trimming cost V 1 base and J 2 bases; bases outside gene matches: 14. The CDR3 has 18 amino acids. The chain's CDR3 is CSARGQPAVTGATDTQYF. In DNA, the CDR3 is TGCAGTGCTAGAGGGCAGCCGGCCGTGACAGGGGCCACAGATACGCAGTATTTT.

The chain has TRBV24-1 and TRBJ2-5; tentative D call: TRBD2 (7 bases). This CDR3 has 16 amino acids. Germline CDR1 is KGHDR and CDR2 is SFDVKD. The ends were cut back, 4 bases at V and 5 bases at J, with 19 bases in the middle. This CDR3 is CATSEIKGGAVETQYF. CDR3 nucleotide sequence: TGTGCCACCAGTGAAATTAAGGGGGGGGCAGTGGAGACCCAGTACTTC.

This clonotype was observed many times. The chain combines TRBV5-4 with TRBJ2-1; D not resolved. Germline V gene data show CDR1 as SGHNT and CDR2 as YYREEE (reference sequence). Deletions cut 5 bases from V and 10 bases from J, with 10 bases between. The CDR3 sequence is 11 residues long. CDR3 in amino acids: CASRSGPEQFF. CDR3 bases: TGTGCCAGCAGGTCCGGGCCCGAGCAGTTCTTC.

In its sample, this clonotype was seen many times. The genes are TRBV20-1 and TRBJ1-6, with D unresolved. V was trimmed by 6 bases and J by 9 bases, leaving 15 bases between them. This CDR3 is built from 13 residues. Germline V gives CDR1 DFQATT, CDR2 SNEGSKA (reference sequence). The CDR3 region is CSAAGSLSSPLHF. The CDR3, as DNA: TGCAGTGCCGCGGGCTCTTTGAGTTCACCCCTCCACTTT.

This clonotype was detected many times. This sequence joins TRBV30 and TRBJ1-1, with unresolved D. Trimming removed 2 bases from V and 0 bases from J, with 10 bases in between. CDR3 length: 14 residues. The V gene's germline CDR1 is GTSNPN and CDR2 SVGIG (reference sequence). CDR3 coding DNA: TGTGCCTGGAGTTTCGGCAACCTGAACACTGAAGCTTTCTTT. Its translation: CAWSFGNLNTEAFF.

This clonotype was seen at least ten times. The chain employs TRBV28 and TRBJ1-2; the match to TRBD1 covers 7 bases. This CDR3 contains 12 residues. J lost 4 bases, V lost 8 bases, and 4 bases had no gene match. Germline CDR1 and CDR2: MDHEN and SYDVKM. The CDR3 reads CASLGQSYGYTF. The CDR3 DNA reads as TGTGCCAGCCTGGGACAGAGCTATGGCTACACCTTC.